This T cell receptor (beta chain) stems from a study of CD8 T cell repertoires and HIV-1 epitope variants. Study context: Twenty-five autologous and known Gag and Nef epitope variant peptides each stimulated T cells separately. Cultures ran less than 12 days, with IL-2, IL-7 and IL-15 added on days 3 and 7. Epitopes were three Gag families plus Nef HW9 and YT9. Enriched T cells were co-cultured with equal autologous T cell-negative cells.

The CDR3 loop spans 14 amino acids. Germline CDR1 and CDR2: SGHVS and FQNEAQ. Unmatched junction bases numbered 0, after V lost 0 bases and J lost 5 bases. Clones were sequenced by immunoSEQ multiplex PCR, and TCRdb holds only the in-frame ones, with some missing. The sample has a few thousand clones; roughly 60% are singletons. About this clone itself: What it recognizes is unknown.

This chain uses TRBV7-8 with TRBJ2-3, with 9 bases lining up with TRBD2. The TCR sequence derives from a male donor with HIV. Sequenced material: cultured CD8+ T cells derived from PBMCs. CDR3 nucleotides: TGTGCCAGCAGCTTAGCGACTAGCGGAGATACGCAGTATTTT. Its protein is CASSLATSGDTQYF.